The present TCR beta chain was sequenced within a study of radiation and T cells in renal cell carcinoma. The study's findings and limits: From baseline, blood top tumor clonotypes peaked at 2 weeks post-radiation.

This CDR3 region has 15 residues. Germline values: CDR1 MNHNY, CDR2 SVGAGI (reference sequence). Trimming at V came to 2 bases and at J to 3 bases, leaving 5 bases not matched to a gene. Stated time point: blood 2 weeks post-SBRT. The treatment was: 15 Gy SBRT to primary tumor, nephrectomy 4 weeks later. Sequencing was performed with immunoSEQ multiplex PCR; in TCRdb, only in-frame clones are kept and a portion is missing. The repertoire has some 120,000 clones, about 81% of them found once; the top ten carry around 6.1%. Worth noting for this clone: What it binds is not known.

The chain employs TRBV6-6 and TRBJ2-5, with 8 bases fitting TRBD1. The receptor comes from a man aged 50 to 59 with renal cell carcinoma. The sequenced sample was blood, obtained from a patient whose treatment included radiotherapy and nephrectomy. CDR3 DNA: TGTGCCAGCAGTTACACAAGGACAGGGAAAGAGACCCAGTACTTC. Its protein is CASSYTRTGKETQYF.